What follows is one TCR beta chain and its context. This sample is drawn from a study of glioma-infiltrating T cells after dendritic cell vaccination. For the study at large: Autologous tumor lysate-pulsed dendritic cell vaccination was given between 2003 and 2012. Dendritic cell vaccine was injected intradermally three times, biweekly.

Input was approximately 2 ug genomic DNA, or all available if less. Repertoires were generated with immunoSEQ multiplex PCR, while TCRdb's copy carries only in-frame clones and drops some. Of approximately 67,000 clones listed, under 90% are singletons. This CDR3 comprises 15 residues. With 1 base clipped from V and 10 bases from J, the junction kept 7 bases outside the gene matches. Germline V gene sequence: CDR1 SGHRS, CDR2 YFSETQ. The receptor's source is a human donor with glioblastoma. The sample was blood, taken before dendritic cell vaccination. This rearrangement joins TRBV5-1 to TRBJ1-6; 8 bases align to TRBD1. The CDR3 loop reads CASSLFPGGESPLHF. CDR3 bases: TGCGCCAGCAGCTTGTTCCCAGGGGGCGAGTCACCCCTCCACTTT.